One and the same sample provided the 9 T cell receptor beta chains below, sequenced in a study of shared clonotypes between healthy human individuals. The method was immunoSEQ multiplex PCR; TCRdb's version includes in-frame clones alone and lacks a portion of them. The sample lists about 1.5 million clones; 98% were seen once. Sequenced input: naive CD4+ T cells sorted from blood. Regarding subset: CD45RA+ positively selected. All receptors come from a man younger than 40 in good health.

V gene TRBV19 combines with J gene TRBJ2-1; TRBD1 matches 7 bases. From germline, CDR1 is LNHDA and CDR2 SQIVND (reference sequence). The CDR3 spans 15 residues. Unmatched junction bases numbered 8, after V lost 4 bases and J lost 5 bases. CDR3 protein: CASSTIWTGNNEQFF. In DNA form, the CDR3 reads TGTGCCAGTAGTACGATCTGGACAGGAAACAATGAGCAGTTCTTC.

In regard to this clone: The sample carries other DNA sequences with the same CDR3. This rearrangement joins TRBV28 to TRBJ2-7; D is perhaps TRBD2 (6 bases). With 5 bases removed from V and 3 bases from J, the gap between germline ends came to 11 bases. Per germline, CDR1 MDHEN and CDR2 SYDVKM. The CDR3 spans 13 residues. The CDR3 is CASSRLVNYEQYF. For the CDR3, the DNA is TGTGCCAGCAGTCGACTAGTGAACTACGAGCAGTACTTC. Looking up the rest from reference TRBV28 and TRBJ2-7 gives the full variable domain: DVKVTQSSRYLVKRTGEKVFLECVQDMDHENMFWYRQDPGLGLRLIYFSYDVKMKEKGDIPEGYSVSREKKERFSLILESASTNQTSMYLCASSRLVNYEQYFGPGTRLTVT.

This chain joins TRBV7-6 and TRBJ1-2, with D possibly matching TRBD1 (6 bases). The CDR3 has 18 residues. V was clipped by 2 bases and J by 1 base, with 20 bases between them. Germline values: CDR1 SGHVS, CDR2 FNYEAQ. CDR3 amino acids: CASSLRSPGQGNNYGYTF. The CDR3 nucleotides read TGTGCCAGCAGCTTAAGGAGTCCGGGGCAGGGGAATAACTATGGCTACACCTTC. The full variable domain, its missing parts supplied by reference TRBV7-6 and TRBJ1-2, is GAGVSQSPRYKVTKRGQDVALRCDPISGHVSLYWYRQALGQGPEFLTYFNYEAQQDKSGLPNDRFSAERPEGSISTLTIQRTEQRDSAMYRCASSLRSPGQGNNYGYTFGSGTRLTVV.

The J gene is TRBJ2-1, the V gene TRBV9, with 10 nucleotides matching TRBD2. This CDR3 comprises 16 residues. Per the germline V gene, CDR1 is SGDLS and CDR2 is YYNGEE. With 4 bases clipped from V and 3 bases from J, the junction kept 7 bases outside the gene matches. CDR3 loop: CASSPGGTSDYNEQFF. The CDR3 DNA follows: TGTGCCAGCAGCCCCGGGGGGACTAGCGACTACAATGAGCAGTTCTTC.

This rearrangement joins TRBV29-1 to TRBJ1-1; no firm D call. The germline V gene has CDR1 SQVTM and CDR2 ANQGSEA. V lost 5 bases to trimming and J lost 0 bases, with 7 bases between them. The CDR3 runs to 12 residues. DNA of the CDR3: TGCAGCGTTAGCGGCATGAACACTGAAGCTTTCTTT. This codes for CSVSGMNTEAFF.

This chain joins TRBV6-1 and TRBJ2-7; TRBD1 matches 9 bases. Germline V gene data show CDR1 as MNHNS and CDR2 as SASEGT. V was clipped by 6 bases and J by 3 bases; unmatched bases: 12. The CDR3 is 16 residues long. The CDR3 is CASREPPGQGNYEQYF. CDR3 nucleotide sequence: TGTGCCAGCAGAGAACCCCCGGGACAGGGTAACTACGAGCAGTACTTC.

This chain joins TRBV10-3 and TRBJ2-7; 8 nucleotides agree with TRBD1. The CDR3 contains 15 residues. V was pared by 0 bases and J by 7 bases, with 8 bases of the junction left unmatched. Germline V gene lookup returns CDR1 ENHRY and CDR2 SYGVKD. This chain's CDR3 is CAISESRDRLGEQYF. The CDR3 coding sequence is TGTGCCATCAGTGAGTCGAGGGACAGGCTTGGGGAGCAGTACTTC.

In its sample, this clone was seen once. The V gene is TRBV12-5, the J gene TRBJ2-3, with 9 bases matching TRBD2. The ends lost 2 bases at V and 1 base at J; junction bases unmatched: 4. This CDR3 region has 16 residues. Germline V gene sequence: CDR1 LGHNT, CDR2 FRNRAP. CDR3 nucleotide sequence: TGTGCTAGTGGTTTGATTTCTAGCGGGGGCACAGATACGCAGTATTTT. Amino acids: CASGLISSGGTDTQYF.

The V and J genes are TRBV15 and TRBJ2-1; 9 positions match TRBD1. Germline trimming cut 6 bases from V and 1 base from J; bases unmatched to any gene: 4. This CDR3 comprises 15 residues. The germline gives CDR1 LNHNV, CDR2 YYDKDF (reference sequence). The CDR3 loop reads CATRMDRGSYNEQFF. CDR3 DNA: TGTGCCACCAGGATGGACAGGGGTTCCTACAATGAGCAGTTCTTC.